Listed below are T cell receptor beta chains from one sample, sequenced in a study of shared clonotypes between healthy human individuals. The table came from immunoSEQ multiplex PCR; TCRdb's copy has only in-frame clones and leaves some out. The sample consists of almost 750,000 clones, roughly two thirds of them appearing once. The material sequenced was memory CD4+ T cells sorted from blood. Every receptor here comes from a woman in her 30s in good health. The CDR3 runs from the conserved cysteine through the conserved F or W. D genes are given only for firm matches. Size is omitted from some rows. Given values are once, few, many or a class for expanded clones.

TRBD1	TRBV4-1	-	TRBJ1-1	TGCGCCAGCAGCCGCGAGGACAGGGAAGACACTGAAGCTTTCTTT	CASSREDREDTEAFF
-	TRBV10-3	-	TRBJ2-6	TGTGCCATCAGTGATTCGTCGGGCTCTGGGGCCAACGTCCTGACTTTC	CAISDSSGSGANVLTF
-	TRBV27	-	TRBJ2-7	TGTGCCAGCAGTCTCGTCCTCAACAAGCAATTATCCTACGAGCAGTACTTC	CASSLVLNKQLSYEQYF
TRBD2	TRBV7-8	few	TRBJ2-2	TGTGCCAGCAACACCGGGGGGGCGAACACCGGGGAGCTGTTTTTT	CASNTGGANTGELFF
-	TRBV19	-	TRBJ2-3	TGTGCCAGTAAGGGCGCTACAACAACGCAGTATTTT	CASKGATTTQYF
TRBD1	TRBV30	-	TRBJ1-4	TGTGCCTGGAGAGGGAGGGGGCAGGAAAAACTGTTTTTT	CAWRGRGQEKLFF
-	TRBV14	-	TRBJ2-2	TGTGCCGGGGAGATTAGGCGGGAGCTGTTTTTT	CAGEIRRELFF
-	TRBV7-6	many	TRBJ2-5	TGTGCCAGCAGCTTAGGTCCATCCCGAGAGACCCAGTACTTC	CASSLGPSRETQYF
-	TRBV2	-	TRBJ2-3	TGTGCCAGCAGTGAAATTTCCACCCCATCCACAGATACGCAGTATTTT	CASSEISTPSTDTQYF
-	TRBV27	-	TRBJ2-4	TGTGCCAGCACCTCGAGTGGGGGAATGGCTCCTTACTTC	CASTSSGGMAPYF
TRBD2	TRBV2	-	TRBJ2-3	TGTGCCAGCAGAGGGGGACTAGCGGGAGATACGCAGTATTTT	CASRGGLAGDTQYF
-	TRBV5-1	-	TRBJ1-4	TGCGCCAGCAGCCCGGGTGTGGCTAATGAAAAACTGTTTTTT	CASSPGVANEKLFF
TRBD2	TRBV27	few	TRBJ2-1	TGTGCCAGCAGTATTCTCCAGGCGGGAGGTTTGGGTGAGCAGTTCTTC	CASSILQAGGLGEQFF
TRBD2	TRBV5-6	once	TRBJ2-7	TGTGCCAGCAGCCCGGGGGGTCTATCCTCCTACGAGCAGTACTTC	CASSPGGLSSYEQYF
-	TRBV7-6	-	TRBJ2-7	TGTGCCAGCAGCTTACAGGGTATCCACGAGCAGTACTTC	CASSLQGIHEQYF
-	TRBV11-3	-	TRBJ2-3	TGTGCCAGCAGCCCCGGAGGCGGACTTGGCACAGATACGCAGTATTTT	CASSPGGGLGTDTQYF
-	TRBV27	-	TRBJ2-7	TGTGCCAGCAGTTTCAGAGGGTTTCTGTCGGTCGCAATAGGGGGCGAGCAGTACTTC	CASSFRGFLSVAIGGEQYF
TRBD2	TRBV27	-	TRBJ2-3	TGTGCCAGCAGAATCCTCGGACTAGCGGGAAGCACAGATACGCAGTATTTT	CASRILGLAGSTDTQYF
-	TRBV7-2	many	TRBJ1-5	TGTGCCAGCAGCTTGGTGGAAAGCAATCAGCCCCAGCATTTT	CASSLVESNQPQHF
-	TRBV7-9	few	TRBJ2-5	TGTGCCAGCAGCTTAGGGTACAGTCAAGAGACCCAGTACTTC	CASSLGYSQETQYF
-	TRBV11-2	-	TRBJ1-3	TGTGCCAGCACCAAAAACAGGGTTACGATCGGAAACACCATATATTTT	CASTKNRVTIGNTIYF
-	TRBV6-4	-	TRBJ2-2	TGTGCCAGCAGTGGACAGGAAAACACCGGGGAGCTGTTTTTT	CASSGQENTGELFF